The 25 T cell receptor beta chains below were found in one sample sequenced in a study of blood T cell repertoires in COVID-19. Using immunoSEQ multiplex PCR, the repertoire was profiled, and TCRdb retains in-frame clones only, with some absent. Here the sample spans under 150,000 clones, roughly four fifths being singletons. Sequencing was performed on peripheral blood. The receptors stem from a human donor in a cohort sampled during active COVID-19.

As for this clone: Other DNA variants within this sample encode the same CDR3. The chain is built from TRBV5-1 and TRBJ2-3, with D unresolved. CDR1 and CDR2 from the germline V gene are SGHRS and YFSETQ. V lost 4 bases to trimming and J lost 0 bases, with 9 bases between them. CDR3 length equals 14 residues. The CDR3 DNA reads as TGCGCCAGCAGCCTAGGAACGAGCACAGATACGCAGTATTTT. Translated, it gives CASSLGTSTDTQYF.

The chain couples TRBV7-9 to TRBJ2-2; maybe TRBD1 (6 bases). V was clipped by 4 bases and J by 4 bases, with 13 bases between them. The CDR3 is made up of 15 amino acids. CDR1 SEHNR and CDR2 FQNEAQ come from the germline V gene (reference sequence). The DNA of the CDR3 is TGTGCCAGCAGCTGGGCTCCAGGGGTCACCGGGGAGCTGTTTTTT. It encodes CASSWAPGVTGELFF.

The chain is built from TRBV6-1 and TRBJ1-5, with D uncertain. Trimming pared 3 bases from V and 6 bases from J, leaving 15 bases between. Germline V gives CDR1 MNHNS, CDR2 SASEGT. This CDR3 is built from 15 residues. The CDR3 is CASSERWGGSQPQHF. In DNA form, the CDR3 reads TGTGCCAGCAGTGAGAGGTGGGGAGGGTCTCAGCCCCAGCATTTT.

The chain links TRBV19 to TRBJ2-5; 9 positions match TRBD2. Germline V lookup: CDR1 LNHDA, CDR2 SQIVND (reference sequence). The CDR3 covers 16 residues. V was clipped by 8 bases and J by 2 bases; unmatched bases: 12. CDR3 region: CASSRWLAGQQETQYF. The CDR3 region has the DNA TGTGCCAGTTCCAGGTGGCTAGCGGGGCAACAAGAGACCCAGTACTTC.

A single count supports this clone. This chain links TRBV2 with TRBJ1-4; TRBD1 might be the D (5 bases). The germline V gene encodes CDR1 SNHLY and CDR2 FYNNEI. V was cut by 3 bases and J by 8 bases, with 16 bases left in between. The CDR3 covers 15 residues. Here the CDR3 reads CASSERRGVGEKLFF. CDR3 nucleotides: TGTGCCAGCAGTGAGAGGAGGGGAGTTGGGGAAAAACTGTTTTTT. The full variable domain, completed using reference TRBV2 and TRBJ1-4, is EPEVTQTPSHQVTQMGQEVILRCVPISNHLYFYWYRQILGQKVEFLVSFYNNEISEKSEIFDDQFSVERPDGSNFTLKIRSTKLEDSAMYFCASSERRGVGEKLFFGSGTQLSVL.

J is TRBJ1-5 and V is TRBV7-2; D gene uncertain. CDR1 and CDR2 from the germline V gene are SGHTA and FQGNSA. The CDR3 covers 13 residues. Between the trimmed V and J ends, which lost 3 bases and 6 bases, there was a span of 9 bases. CDR3 bases: TGTGCCAGCAGCTTCACGGAGAGTCAGCCCCAGCATTTT. The encoded protein is CASSFTESQPQHF. Drawing the rest from reference TRBV7-2 and TRBJ1-5, the complete variable domain is GAGVSQSPSNKVTEKGKDVELRCDPISGHTALYWYRQSLGQGLEFLIYFQGNSAPDKSGLPSDRFSAERTGGSVSTLTIQRTQQEDSAVYLCASSFTESQPQHFGDGTRLSIL.

The CDR3 DNA reads TGCGCCAGCAGTGATCCCCTAGCGGGGGGCTACAATGAGCAGTTCTTC. Translating gives CASSDPLAGGYNEQFF. V gene TRBV10-1 combines with J gene TRBJ2-1; 11 bases fit TRBD2. CDR1 is WNHNN, CDR2 SYGVQD, per germline (reference sequence). The CDR3 has 16 residues. The J segment lost 3 bases and the V segment lost 3 bases, leaving 4 bases of the junction unmatched.

The chain links TRBV9 to TRBJ2-7, with a tentative D call TRBD1 (6 bases). Germline loops: CDR1 SGDLS, CDR2 YYNGEE. The CDR3 length is 14 residues. Trimming shortened V by 0 bases and J by 2 bases, and 9 bases separated the two germline ends. CDR3 in DNA: TGTGCCAGCAGCGTAGATACAGGGCCCTACGAGCAGTACTTC. Its protein product is CASSVDTGPYEQYF.

J is TRBJ2-3 and V is TRBV24-1, with TRBD2 identical over 7 bases. The germline gives CDR1 KGHDR, CDR2 SFDVKD. V shed 9 bases, J shed 0 bases, and the junction held 2 bases outside the gene matches. CDR3 length: 13 amino acids. The CDR3 nucleotides are TGTGCCACCCAGCGGGGTAGCACAGATACGCAGTATTTT. It encodes CATQRGSTDTQYF.

This chain connects TRBV19 to TRBJ2-7; 9 bases agree with TRBD1. J lost 4 bases, V lost 4 bases, and 11 bases had no gene match. There are 16 residues in the CDR3. CDR1 is LNHDA and CDR2 is SQIVND in the germline V gene (reference sequence). CDR3 amino acids: CASSTRTGDSFYEQYF. For the CDR3, the DNA is TGTGCCAGTAGTACCCGGACAGGGGATTCCTTTTACGAGCAGTACTTC. Full variable domain (rest looked up from reference TRBV19 and TRBJ2-7): DGGITQSPKYLFRKEGQNVTLSCEQNLNHDAMYWYRQDPGQGLRLIYYSQIVNDFQKGDIAEGYSVSREKKESFPLTVTSAQKNPTAFYLCASSTRTGDSFYEQYFGPGTRLTVT.

Only a few counts were recorded for this clone. The rearrangement uses TRBV6-6 and TRBJ1-6; D is uncertain. CDR1 and CDR2 (germline): MNHNY, SVGAGI (reference sequence). Trimming removed 6 bases at V and 7 bases at J, with 4 bases between. This CDR3 contains 11 residues. The CDR3 DNA reads as TGTGCCAGCAGGCAGAATTCACCCCTCCACTTT. This translates into CASRQNSPLHF.

This clone has a single count. The rearrangement links TRBV5-5 to TRBJ1-1; TRBD1 matches 12 bases. The CDR3 totals 17 residues. Germline loops: CDR1 SGHKS, CDR2 YYEKEE (reference sequence). V lost 5 bases and J lost 4; bases outside the gene matches: 12. This CDR3 is CASRPGTGGAKFTEAFF. The CDR3 coding sequence is TGTGCCAGCAGACCTGGGACAGGGGGCGCAAAGTTCACTGAAGCTTTCTTT.

CDR3 protein: CASSYPGTSGGEETQYF. The CDR3, as DNA: TGTGCCAGCAGTTACCCCGGGACTAGCGGGGGGGAAGAGACCCAGTACTTC. V usage is TRBV6-8 and J usage is TRBJ2-5, with 16 positions matching TRBD2. CDR1 and CDR2 (germline): MNHGY, SAAAGT. J lost 3 bases, V lost 2 bases, and 3 bases had no gene match. The CDR3 covers 17 residues.

The genes are TRBV6-5 and TRBJ2-5; D is possibly TRBD2 (7 bases). The germline V gene encodes CDR1 MNHEY and CDR2 SVGAGI. The CDR3 has 14 residues. V was shortened by 7 bases and J by 3 bases, with 15 bases between the two germline ends. Here the CDR3 DNA reads TGTGCCAGCATCGTCGGGGGGCCTGAAGAGACCCAGTACTTC. Amino acids: CASIVGGPEETQYF.

This clone came up a few times. This chain joins TRBV28 and TRBJ1-2, with D maybe TRBD1 (6 bases). Germline V lookup: CDR1 MDHEN, CDR2 SYDVKM. V was trimmed by 5 bases and J by 8 bases, leaving 21 bases between them. CDR3 length: 15 residues. The CDR3 protein is CASSTTGTGLRGYTF. The CDR3 DNA is TGTGCCAGCAGTACGACTGGCACAGGGTTACGCGGCTACACCTTC.

The chain carries TRBV6-6 and TRBJ2-3, with 9 bases that match TRBD2. CDR3 length: 15 residues. Germline trimming cut 11 bases from V and 1 base from J; bases unmatched to any gene: 10. Germline assignment: CDR1 MNHNY and CDR2 SVGAGI (reference sequence). The CDR3 nucleotides are TGTGCCGGTGGCGGGGGGGCCTACGGCACAGATACGCAGTATTTT. Protein sequence: CAGGGGAYGTDTQYF.

With regard to this clone: Just one base apart from a much larger clone, this may be a read error. Additional DNA sequences in this sample encode the identical CDR3. The V gene is TRBV3-1 (or the pseudogene TRBV3-2), the J gene TRBJ2-2, with D maybe TRBD2 (7 bases). Germline CDR1 and CDR2: LGHDT and YNNKEL (reference sequence). Trimming took off 11 bases at V and 5 bases at J, with 24 bases between the two ends. The CDR3 covers 16 residues. The CDR3 nucleotides read TGTGCCCCCCGCCACGGGGGCGGGGGAAGAACCGGGGAGCTGTTTTTT. Encoded protein: CAPRHGGGGRTGELFF.

This clone was detected once. The chain recombines TRBV5-4 with TRBJ1-4; 7 bases agree with TRBD1. Germline CDR1 and CDR2: SGHNT and YYREEE (reference sequence). V trimming: 3 bases; J trimming: 7 bases; junction bases outside the gene matches: 12. The length of the CDR3 is 16 residues. CDR3 region: CASSSDRGGAGEKLFF. CDR3 coding DNA: TGTGCCAGCAGCTCTGATAGAGGGGGCGCCGGTGAAAAACTGTTTTTT.

The gene calls are TRBV12-5 and TRBJ1-6, with a weak D call TRBD1 (6 bases). The germline V and J ends were trimmed by 2 bases and 10 bases, with 12 bases remaining between them. Germline V gene data show CDR1 as LGHNT and CDR2 as FRNRAP. CDR3 length: 14 amino acids. The CDR3 DNA reads TGTGCTAGTGGTTTGCCAGGGGTTGACTCACCCCTCCACTTT. Protein sequence: CASGLPGVDSPLHF.

The rearrangement links TRBV5-1 to TRBJ2-3; 14 bases map to TRBD2. Trimming removed 3 bases from V and 3 bases from J; junction bases left unmatched: 6. This CDR3 has 17 amino acids. CDR1 and CDR2 from the germline V gene are SGHRS and YFSETQ. The CDR3 sequence is CASSSRTSGGKTDTQYF. The CDR3 nucleotides read TGCGCCAGCAGCTCTCGGACTAGCGGGGGGAAGACAGATACGCAGTATTTT.

The chain joins TRBV6-6 to TRBJ1-2; D is perhaps TRBD1 (5 bases). Trimming took 5 bases from V and 4 from J, leaving 14 bases between them. Germline CDR1 and CDR2: MNHNY and SVGAGI (reference sequence). The CDR3 runs 14 residues. CDR3 sequence (DNA): TGTGCCAGCAGTCCGACGGGGACTCTCTATGGCTACACCTTC. The encoded protein is CASSPTGTLYGYTF.

V is TRBV10-2 and J is TRBJ2-2; the match to TRBD2 covers 9 bases. This CDR3 region has 14 residues. Germline values: CDR1 WSHSY, CDR2 SAAADI. Germline trimming cut 5 bases from V and 5 bases from J; bases unmatched to any gene: 3. CDR3 protein: CASSTAGGTGELFF. The CDR3 nucleotides read TGCGCCAGCAGTACAGCGGGGGGAACCGGGGAGCTGTTTTTT.

This chain uses TRBV4-1 with TRBJ2-7; D possibly corresponds to TRBD1 (6 bases). This CDR3 spans 14 amino acids. Germline V gene lookup returns CDR1 MGHRA and CDR2 YSYEKL. V lost 4 bases and J 2 bases, leaving 12 bases between the germline ends. In DNA, the CDR3 is TGCGCCAGCAGCCGCTTCAGGGGTCCCTACGAGCAGTACTTC. The encoded protein is CASSRFRGPYEQYF.

The rearrangement links TRBV7-9 to TRBJ1-1, with a tentative D call TRBD1 (5 bases). V was trimmed by 5 bases and J by 6 bases, leaving 19 bases between them. CDR3 length: 15 amino acids. Looked up from germline, CDR1 is SEHNR and CDR2 is FQNEAQ (reference sequence). This chain's CDR3 is CASSLLTATNAEAFF. For the CDR3, the DNA is TGTGCCAGCAGCCTCCTGACAGCGACCAACGCTGAAGCTTTCTTT. Full variable domain (missing parts from reference TRBV7-9 and TRBJ1-1): DTGVSQNPRHKITKRGQNVTFRCDPISEHNRLYWYRQTLGQGPEFLTYFQNEAQLEKSRLLSDRFSAERPKGSFSTLEIQRTEQGDSAMYLCASSLLTATNAEAFFGQGTRLTVV.

The rearrangement links TRBV6-5 to TRBJ2-7; 8 bases are a match to TRBD2. CDR1 and CDR2 from the germline V gene are MNHEY and SVGAGI. V gave up 4 bases and J gave up 2 bases; unmatched junction bases: 1. The CDR3 covers 13 residues. The CDR3 loop reads CASSSGGPYEQYF. Here the CDR3 DNA reads TGTGCCAGCAGTTCGGGGGGGCCCTACGAGCAGTACTTC.